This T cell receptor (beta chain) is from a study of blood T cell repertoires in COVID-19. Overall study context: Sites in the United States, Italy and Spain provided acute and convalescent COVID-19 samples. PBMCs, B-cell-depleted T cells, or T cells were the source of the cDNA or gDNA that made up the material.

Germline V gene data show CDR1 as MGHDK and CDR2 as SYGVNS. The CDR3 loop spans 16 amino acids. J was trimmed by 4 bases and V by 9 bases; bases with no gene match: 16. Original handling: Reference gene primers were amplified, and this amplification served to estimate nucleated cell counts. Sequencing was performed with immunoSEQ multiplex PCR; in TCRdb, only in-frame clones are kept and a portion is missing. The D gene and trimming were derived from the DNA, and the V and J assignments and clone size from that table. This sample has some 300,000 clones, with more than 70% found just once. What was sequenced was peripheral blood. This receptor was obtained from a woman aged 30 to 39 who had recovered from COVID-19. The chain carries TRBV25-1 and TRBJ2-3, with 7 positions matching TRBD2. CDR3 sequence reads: CASSTERGSVADTQYF. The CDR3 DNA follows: TGTGCCAGTTCAACCGAGCGGGGCTCCGTCGCAGATACGCAGTATTTT. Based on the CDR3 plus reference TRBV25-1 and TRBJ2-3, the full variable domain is EADIYQTPRYLVIGTGKKITLECSQTMGHDKMYWYQQDPGMELHLIHYSYGVNSTEKGDLSSESTVSRIRTEHFPLTLESARPSHTSQYLCASSTERGSVADTQYFGPGTRLTVL.